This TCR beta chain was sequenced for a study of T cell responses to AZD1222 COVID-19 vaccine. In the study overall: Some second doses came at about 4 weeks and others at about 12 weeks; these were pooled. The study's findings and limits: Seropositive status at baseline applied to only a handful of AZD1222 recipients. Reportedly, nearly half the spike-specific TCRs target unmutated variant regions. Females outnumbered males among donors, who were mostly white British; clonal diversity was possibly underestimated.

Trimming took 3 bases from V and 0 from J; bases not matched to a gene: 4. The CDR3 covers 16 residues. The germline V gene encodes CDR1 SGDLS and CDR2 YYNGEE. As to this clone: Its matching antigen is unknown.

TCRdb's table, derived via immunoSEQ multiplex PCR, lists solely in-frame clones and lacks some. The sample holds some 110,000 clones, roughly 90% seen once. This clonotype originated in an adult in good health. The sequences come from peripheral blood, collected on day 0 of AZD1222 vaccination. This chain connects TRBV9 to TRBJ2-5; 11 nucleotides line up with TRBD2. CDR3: CASSEGTSGYQETQYF. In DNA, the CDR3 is TGTGCCAGCAGCGAGGGGACTAGCGGTTACCAAGAGACCCAGTACTTC.